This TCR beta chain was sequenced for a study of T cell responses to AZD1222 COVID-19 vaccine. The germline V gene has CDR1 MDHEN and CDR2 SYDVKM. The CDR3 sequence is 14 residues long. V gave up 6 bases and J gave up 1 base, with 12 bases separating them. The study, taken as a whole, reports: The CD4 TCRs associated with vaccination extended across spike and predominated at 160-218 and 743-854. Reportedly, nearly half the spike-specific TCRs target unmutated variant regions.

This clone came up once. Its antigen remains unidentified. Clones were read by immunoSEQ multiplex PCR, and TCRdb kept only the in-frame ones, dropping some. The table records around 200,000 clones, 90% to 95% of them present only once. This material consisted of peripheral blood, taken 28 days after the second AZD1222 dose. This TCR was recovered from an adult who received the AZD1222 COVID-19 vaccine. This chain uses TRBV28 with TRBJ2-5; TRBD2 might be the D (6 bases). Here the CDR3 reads CASSDVAVQETQYF. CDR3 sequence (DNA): TGTGCCAGCAGCGATGTAGCGGTCCAAGAGACCCAGTACTTC.